A selection of T cell receptor beta chains follows, all from one sample in a study of technical replicates of blood from a few donors. The method was immunoSEQ multiplex PCR; TCRdb's version includes in-frame clones alone and lacks a portion of them. The sample carries tens of thousands of clones, around nine tenths recorded once. The sample consisted of PBMCs. The receptor source for this set is a human donor in good health. Some clones in this sample may be carry-over from other donors' samples. Each CDR3 is given with its conserved first and last residue. The order of the fields is D gene, J gene, V gene, CDR3 DNA, CDR3 protein. A D gene is named only where the DNA matches it firmly.

>.|TRBJ2-3|TRBV4-1
TGCGCCAGCAGCCAACCACTAGTATCGGCAGATACGCAGTATTTT
CASSQPLVSADTQYF
>TRBD1|TRBJ1-2|TRBV6-1
TGTGCCAGCAGCCGTAACAGGGGGTCGCTCTACACCTTC
CASSRNRGSLYTF
>.|TRBJ1-1|TRBV7-9
TGTGCCAGCAGCTCAGGGGTCGGGGAAGCTTTCTTT
CASSSGVGEAFF
>.|TRBJ2-7|TRBV30
TGTGCCTGGAGTCGCGGACAGAATTACGAGCAGTACTTC
CAWSRGQNYEQYF
>.|TRBJ2-2|TRBV4-2
TGTGCCAGCAGCCAAGTTAACTTCGTACTACCTAAAGGCGGGGAGCTGTTTTTT
CASSQVNFVLPKGGELFF
>.|TRBJ2-4|TRBV23-1
TGCGCCAATAGTCCCCCCATTCAGTACTTC
CANSPPIQYF
>TRBD1|TRBJ2-7|TRBV6-1
TGTGCCAGCAGTGATCTTGTAGGGGGCCACGAGCAGTACTTC
CASSDLVGGHEQYF
>TRBD1|TRBJ2-7|TRBV6-1
TGTGCCAGCAGTGTAACCGGGACAGGGGGGAAAAAAGGCTACGAGCAGTACTTC
CASSVTGTGGKKGYEQYF
>TRBD1|TRBJ2-2|TRBV6-5
TGTGCCAGCTCCACGGGACAGGGGATCGGGGAGCTGTTTTTT
CASSTGQGIGELFF
>TRBD2|TRBJ2-5|TRBV5-1
TGCGCCAGCAGCCCGAGGGTAGCGGGGGCGCACGAGACCCAGTACTTC
CASSPRVAGAHETQYF
>TRBD2|TRBJ2-2|TRBV9
TGTGCCAGCAGCGTAGCTCCTAGAGGGAGGGACGGGGAGCTGTTTTTT
CASSVAPRGRDGELFF
>TRBD2|TRBJ2-5|TRBV7-9
TGTGCCAGCAGTACTAGCGGGACCCAAGAGACCCAGTACTTC
CASSTSGTQETQYF
>TRBD1|TRBJ1-2|TRBV30
TGTGCCTGGGCCGACAGGGACGACTATGGCTACACCTTC
CAWADRDDYGYTF
>.|TRBJ2-7|TRBV29-1
TGCAGCGTTGGACTTAACTTCTACGAGCAGTACTTC
CSVGLNFYEQYF
>.|TRBJ1-5|TRBV10-3
TGTGCCATCAGTGAGTCGGGGGGTCAGCCCCAGCATTTT
CAISESGGQPQHF
>TRBD2|TRBJ2-7|TRBV9
TGTGCCAGCAGCCCCGGGGAGGGGCGGGGGTACGAGCAGTACTTC
CASSPGEGRGYEQYF
>TRBD1|TRBJ2-3|TRBV15
TGTGCCACCAGCAGGCACCTAACGACAGGGACCACAGATACGCAGTATTTT
CATSRHLTTGTTDTQYF
>TRBD2|TRBJ2-3|TRBV7-9
TGTGCCAGCAGCGCCCGTAGCGGGGGGGCGGGAGATACGCAGTATTTT
CASSARSGGAGDTQYF
>.|TRBJ1-1|TRBV15
TGTGCCACCAGCAGAGCACAGGGTTTCACTGAAGCTTTCTTT
CATSRAQGFTEAFF
>.|TRBJ2-3|TRBV7-7
TGTGCCAGCAGCTTAGCGGAGGCCGATACGCAGTATTTT
CASSLAEADTQYF
>.|TRBJ2-4|TRBV6-5
TGTGCCAGCAGGGCGGGTGCGCTAGCCAAAAACATTCAGTACTTC
CASRAGALAKNIQYF
>TRBD1|TRBJ1-6|TRBV4-1
TGCGCCAGCAGCCAAGACGTGACAGGGAGCTCCTATAATTCACCCCTCCACTTT
CASSQDVTGSSYNSPLHF
>TRBD2|TRBJ2-1|TRBV4-3
TGCGCCAGCAGCCAACAGGGAGGGAGCTCCTACAATGAGCAGTTCTTC
CASSQQGGSSYNEQFF
>TRBD1|TRBJ2-2|TRBV5-1
TGCGCCAGCAGCTCCGGACAGGACACCGGGGAGCTGTTTTTT
CASSSGQDTGELFF
>TRBD2|TRBJ2-3|TRBV30
TGTGCCTGGAGTGTAGGGACTACGACCACAGATACGCAGTATTTT
CAWSVGTTTTDTQYF
>.|TRBJ1-2|TRBV6-5
TGTGCCAGCAGTTACGGTCAGGCGGGTGGCTACACCTTC
CASSYGQAGGYTF
>.|TRBJ1-2|TRBV6-5
TGTGCCAGCAGCCAAACCGGGGGGGCGGACTATGGCTACACCTTC
CASSQTGGADYGYTF